The rows below give T cell receptor beta chains drawn from one sample of a study of T-cell memory formation after mild COVID-19. TCRdb redid the calling of the 5' RACE reads with MiXCR, one entry per CDR3 protein. Among more than 250,000 distinct CDR3 sequences, about 16% were seen once, and the ten largest hold roughly 25%. Sequencing was performed on PBMCs or a T cell subset sorted from them (not recorded which). All receptors derive from a man aged 18 to 30 who had mild COVID-19 (a few samples of this study predate the infection). Cell type and time point are not known. Both conserved end residues are trimmed from each CDR3.

J | length | V | CDR3
TRBJ1-2 | 11 | TRBV11-3 | DSSLDRVYGYT
TRBJ1-5 | 12 | TRBV12-3/TRBV12-4 | ASSFDGGDQPQH
TRBJ1-2 | 10 | TRBV12-3/TRBV12-4 | ASSSGGRGYT
TRBJ2-1 | 10 | TRBV10-3 | AISAIRDEQF
TRBJ1-2 | 12 | TRBV29-1 | SVSDRGLNYGYT
TRBJ2-3 | 11 | TRBV4-3 | ASSQDTADTQY
TRBJ2-5 | 13 | TRBV20-1 | SASEERGVQETQY
TRBJ2-3 | 10 | TRBV7-3 | ASSLGMDTQY
TRBJ2-3 | 14 | TRBV7-2 | ASSFRGGPRTDTQY
TRBJ2-1 | 11 | TRBV7-2 | ASSPRTGGEQF
TRBJ2-1 | 15 | TRBV9 | ASSPGAASGSYNEQF
TRBJ2-7 | 13 | TRBV2 | ASGPGTSGPYEQY
TRBJ2-6 | 14 | TRBV12-5 | ASARTSGLGANVLT
TRBJ2-7 | 12 | TRBV25-1 | ASSDRDRLHEQY
TRBJ1-1 | 11 | TRBV7-2 | ASSRSTNTEAF
TRBJ2-2 | 16 | TRBV21-1 | ASSLLTGVKTRTGELF
TRBJ2-1 | 14 | TRBV7-8 | ASSRQLAGVGNEQF
TRBJ1-1 | 15 | TRBV27 | ASSSLRGRRGNTEAF
TRBJ2-7 | 11 | TRBV12-3/TRBV12-4 | ASKRQGPYEQY
TRBJ2-4 | 12 | TRBV7-9 | ASTDELAKNIQY
TRBJ1-1 | 12 | TRBV5-1 | ASRIWGWDTEAF
TRBJ2-5 | 14 | TRBV6-5 | ASRYSRGGGGETQY
TRBJ1-1 | 15 | TRBV18 | ASSLSSYSSYGTEAF
TRBJ1-1 | 10 | TRBV11-2 | ASSFASPEAF
TRBJ1-2 | 13 | TRBV5-1 | ASSLSPGSNYGYT
TRBJ2-3 | 11 | TRBV6-5 | ASSYPRGSTQY
TRBJ1-2 | 10 | TRBV19 | ASRMTGQGYT
TRBJ2-2 | 13 | TRBV5-1 | ASSRGQGASGELF
TRBJ1-5 | 15 | TRBV28 | ASSSYYRVTSNQPQH
TRBJ1-2 | 13 | TRBV9 | ASSVWDSPQEGYT
TRBJ2-5 | 13 | TRBV5-1 | ASSFRDRGEETQY
TRBJ2-1 | 10 | TRBV9 | ASSGLQDEQF
TRBJ2-3 | 15 | TRBV4-2 | ASSQGILAGLSDTQY
TRBJ1-2 | 14 | TRBV6-5 | ASSYSKVSIYGYYT
TRBJ2-1 | 12 | TRBV28 | ASRRQGWHNEQF